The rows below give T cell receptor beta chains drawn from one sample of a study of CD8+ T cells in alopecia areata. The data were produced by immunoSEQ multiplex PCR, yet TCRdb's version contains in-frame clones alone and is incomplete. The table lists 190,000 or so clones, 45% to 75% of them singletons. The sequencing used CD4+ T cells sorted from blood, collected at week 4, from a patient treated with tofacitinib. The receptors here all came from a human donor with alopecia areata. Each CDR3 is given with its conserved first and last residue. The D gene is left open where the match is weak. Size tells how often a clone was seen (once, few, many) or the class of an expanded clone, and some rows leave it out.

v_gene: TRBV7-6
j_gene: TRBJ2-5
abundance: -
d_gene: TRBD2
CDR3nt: TGTGCCAGCAGCTTAGGGACTAGCGGGCAAGAGACCCAGTACTTC
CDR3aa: CASSLGTSGQETQYF

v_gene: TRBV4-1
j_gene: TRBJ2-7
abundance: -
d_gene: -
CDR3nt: TGCGCCAGCAGCCAAGATGCGGGCCCTCCCGGCGAGCAGTACTTC
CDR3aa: CASSQDAGPPGEQYF

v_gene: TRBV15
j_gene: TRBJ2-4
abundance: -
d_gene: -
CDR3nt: TGTGCCACAGCCGACGGATTCGAGGCCAAAAACATTCAGTACTTC
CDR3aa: CATADGFEAKNIQYF

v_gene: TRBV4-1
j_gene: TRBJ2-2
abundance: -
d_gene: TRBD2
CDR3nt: TGCGCCAGCAGCCAAGTTATTAGCGGGGGGTCGAACACCGGGGAGCTGTTTTTT
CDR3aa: CASSQVISGGSNTGELFF

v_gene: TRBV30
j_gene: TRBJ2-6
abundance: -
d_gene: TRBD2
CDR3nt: TGTGCCAGAGCGGGGGGACCTTCTGGGGCCAACGTCCTGACTTTC
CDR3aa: CARAGGPSGANVLTF

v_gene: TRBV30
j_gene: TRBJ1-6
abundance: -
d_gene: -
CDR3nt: TGTGCCGGAATCAGGGTCCCGGGGAATTCACCCCTCCACTTT
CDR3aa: CAGIRVPGNSPLHF

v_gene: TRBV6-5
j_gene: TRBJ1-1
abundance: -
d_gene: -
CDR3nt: TGTGCCAGCAGTTTTCGGGGGGTGAACACTGAAGCTTTCTTT
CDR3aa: CASSFRGVNTEAFF

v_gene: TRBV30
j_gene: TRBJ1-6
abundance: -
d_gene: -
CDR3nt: TGTGCCTGGAGGGTGTATAATTCACCCCTCCACTTT
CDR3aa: CAWRVYNSPLHF

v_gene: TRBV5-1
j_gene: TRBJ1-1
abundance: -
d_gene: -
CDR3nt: TGCGCCAGCAGCTCAGGAGAGATGAACACTGAAGCTTTCTTT
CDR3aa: CASSSGEMNTEAFF

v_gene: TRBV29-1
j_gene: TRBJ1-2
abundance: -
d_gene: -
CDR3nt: TGCAGCGTTGAAACAGGGCTTGGCTACACCTTC
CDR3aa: CSVETGLGYTF

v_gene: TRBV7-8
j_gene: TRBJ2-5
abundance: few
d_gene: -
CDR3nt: TGTGCCAGCAGCATACAGCGGGCATGGGAGACCCAGTACTTC
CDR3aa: CASSIQRAWETQYF

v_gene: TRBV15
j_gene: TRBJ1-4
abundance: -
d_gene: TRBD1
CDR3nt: TGTGCCACCCGACAGGGAGGGGAAGATGAAAAACTGTTTTTT
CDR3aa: CATRQGGEDEKLFF

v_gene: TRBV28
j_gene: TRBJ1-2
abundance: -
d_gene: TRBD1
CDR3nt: TGTGCCAGCAGAACAGGGGTCAGCTATGGCTACACCTTC
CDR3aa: CASRTGVSYGYTF

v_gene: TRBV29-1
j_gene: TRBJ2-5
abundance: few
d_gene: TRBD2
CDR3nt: TGCAGCGTGGGGACTAGCGACCAAGAGACCCAGTACTTC
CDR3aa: CSVGTSDQETQYF

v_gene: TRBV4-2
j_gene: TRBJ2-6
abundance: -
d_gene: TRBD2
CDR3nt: TGTGCCAGCAGCCAAACACTAGCGGGGGGATCTGGGGCCAACGTCCTGACTTTC
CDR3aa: CASSQTLAGGSGANVLTF

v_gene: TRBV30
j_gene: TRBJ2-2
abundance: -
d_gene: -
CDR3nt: TGTGCCTGGAGAAGAGGAACCGGGGAGCTGTTTTTT
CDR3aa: CAWRRGTGELFF

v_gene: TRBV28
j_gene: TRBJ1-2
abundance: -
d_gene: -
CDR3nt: TGTGCCAGCAGTCCTCCGACGGGCTATGGCTACACCTTC
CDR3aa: CASSPPTGYGYTF

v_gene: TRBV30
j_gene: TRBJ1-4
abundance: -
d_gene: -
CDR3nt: TGTGCCTGGAGTTACAAGATTAGGATAGAAAAACTGTTTTTT
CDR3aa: CAWSYKIRIEKLFF

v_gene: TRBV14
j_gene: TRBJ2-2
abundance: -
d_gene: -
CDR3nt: TGTGCCAGCAGCCAAGTTGTCGGGGAGCTGTTTTTT
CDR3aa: CASSQVVGELFF

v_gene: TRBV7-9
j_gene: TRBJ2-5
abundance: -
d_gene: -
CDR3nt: TGTGCCAGCAGCCCAAAAGGGGCATCCCAAGAGACCCAGTACTTC
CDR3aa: CASSPKGASQETQYF

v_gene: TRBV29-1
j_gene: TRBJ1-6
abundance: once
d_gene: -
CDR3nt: TGCAGCGTCCTAGTTCAGGAAGATTCACCCCTCCACTTT
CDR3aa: CSVLVQEDSPLHF

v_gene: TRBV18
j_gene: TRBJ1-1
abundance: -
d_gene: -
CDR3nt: TGTGCCAGCTCACCACACCCGATACACCAGGGCACTGAAGCTTTCTTT
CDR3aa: CASSPHPIHQGTEAFF

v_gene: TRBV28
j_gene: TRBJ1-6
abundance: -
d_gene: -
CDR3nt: TGTGCCAGCAGTTTTAATTCACCCCTCCACTTT
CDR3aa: CASSFNSPLHF

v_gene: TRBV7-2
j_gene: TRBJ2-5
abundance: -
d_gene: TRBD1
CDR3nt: TGTGCCAGCAGCCTCGGGACAGCTCAAGAGACCCAGTACTTC
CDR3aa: CASSLGTAQETQYF

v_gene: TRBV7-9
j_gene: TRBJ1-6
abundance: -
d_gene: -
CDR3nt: TGTGCCAGCAGCTTAGTGGGAGCAGCAAATTCACCCCTCCACTTT
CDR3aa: CASSLVGAANSPLHF

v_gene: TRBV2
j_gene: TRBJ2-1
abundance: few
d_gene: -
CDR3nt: TGTGCCAGCAGTTTGGGGGGCGGGACACCTGAGCAGTTCTTC
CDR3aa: CASSLGGGTPEQFF

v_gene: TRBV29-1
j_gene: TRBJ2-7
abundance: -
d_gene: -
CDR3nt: TGCAGCGGGGCCTGGAGCTGGGGCGAGCAGTACTTC
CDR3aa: CSGAWSWGEQYF

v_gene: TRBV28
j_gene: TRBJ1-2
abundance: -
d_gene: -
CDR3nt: TGTGCCAGCAGTTTATCGGTCGGAAACTATGGCTACACCTTC
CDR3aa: CASSLSVGNYGYTF

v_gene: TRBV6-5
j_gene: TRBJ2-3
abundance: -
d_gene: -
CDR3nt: TGTGCCACCCAAACTCCGGGCGCAGATACGCAGTATTTT
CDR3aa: CATQTPGADTQYF

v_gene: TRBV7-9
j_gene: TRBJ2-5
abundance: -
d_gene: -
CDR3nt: TGTGCCAGCAGCTTAGTTAGCACTAGCTTAGAGACCCAGTACTTC
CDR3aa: CASSLVSTSLETQYF

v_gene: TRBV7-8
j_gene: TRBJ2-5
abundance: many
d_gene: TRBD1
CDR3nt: TGTGCCAGCAGCTTATCCGTAAAACAGGGGGCCTTCCAAGAGACCCAGTACTTC
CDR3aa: CASSLSVKQGAFQETQYF

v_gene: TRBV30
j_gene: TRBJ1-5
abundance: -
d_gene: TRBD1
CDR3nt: TGTGCCTGGAGTGTACAGGGGAATCAGCCCCAGCATTTT
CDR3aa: CAWSVQGNQPQHF

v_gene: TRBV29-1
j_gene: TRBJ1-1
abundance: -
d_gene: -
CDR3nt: TGCAGCGTGGGTCTGGGTAGGAACACTGAAGCTTTCTTT
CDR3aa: CSVGLGRNTEAFF